The 23 T cell receptor beta chains below all came from one sample that was sequenced in a study of T cell responses to AZD1222 COVID-19 vaccine. The protocol was immunoSEQ multiplex PCR, while the TCRdb copy is restricted to in-frame clones and leaves out a portion. The sample gives 150,000 to 200,000 clones, roughly 87% of which show up once; roughly 1.1% is in the top ten. The source was peripheral blood, collected 28 days after the second AZD1222 dose. The receptors stem from an adult who received the AZD1222 COVID-19 vaccine.

The J gene is TRBJ2-7, the V gene TRBV4-1, with D uncertain. V shed 1 base and J shed 2 bases, with 12 bases lying between them. Germline V CDR1 and CDR2: MGHRA, YSYEKL. The CDR3 runs 15 residues. CDR3 in DNA: TGCGCCAGCAGCCAAGGGCACACTATCGCCTACGAGCAGTACTTC. Translated, it gives CASSQGHTIAYEQYF.

The rearrangement uses TRBV5-5 and TRBJ1-1; no definite D call. Per the germline V gene, CDR1 is SGHKS and CDR2 is YYEKEE (reference sequence). Trimming removed 3 bases at V and 4 bases at J, with 16 bases between. The CDR3 is made up of 15 amino acids. Written as DNA, the CDR3 is TGTGCCAGCAGCTCACGTACTGGGGATGGCACTGAAGCTTTCTTT. It yields the protein CASSSRTGDGTEAFF.

The chain recombines TRBV10-2 with TRBJ2-1; D uncertain. The germline gives CDR1 WSHSY, CDR2 SAAADI. V lost 6 bases and J lost 10, with 10 bases in between. CDR3 length: 11 amino acids. The CDR3 sequence is CASRTRGEQFF. The DNA of the CDR3 is TGCGCCAGCAGAACCCGAGGAGAGCAGTTCTTC.

This clone was seen a few times. The chain couples TRBV2 to TRBJ2-7; D might be TRBD2 (7 bases). CDR3 length equals 12 residues. Germline V lookup: CDR1 SNHLY, CDR2 FYNNEI. The V end was cut by 8 bases, the J end by 2 bases, with 10 bases between. CDR3 sequence: CASSGGPYEQYF. CDR3 nucleotides: TGTGCCAGCTCCGGGGGGCCCTACGAGCAGTACTTC.

This rearrangement joins TRBV3-1 (or the pseudogene TRBV3-2) to TRBJ1-2, with TRBD1 identical over 12 bases. The CDR3 sequence is 14 residues long. CDR1 is LGHDT, CDR2 YNNKEL, per germline (reference sequence). The trim removed 3 bases at V and 5 bases at J, leaving 1 base unmatched. The CDR3 loop reads CASSQGQGAYGYTF. The DNA for the CDR3 is TGTGCCAGCAGCCAGGGACAGGGGGCTTATGGCTACACCTTC.

This chain links TRBV11-3 with TRBJ2-1; the D is unclear. The V gene's germline CDR1 is SGHNT and CDR2 YENEEA. CDR3 length: 13 amino acids. V shed 5 bases and J shed 0 bases, with 5 bases lying between them. The CDR3 loop reads CASSKDSYNEQFF. The CDR3, as DNA: TGTGCCAGCAGCAAGGACTCCTACAATGAGCAGTTCTTC.

V usage is TRBV5-5 and J usage is TRBJ1-2, with a weak D call TRBD1 (5 bases). There are 14 residues in the CDR3. In germline, CDR1 is SGHKS, CDR2 YYEKEE (reference sequence). V gave up 4 bases and J gave up 3 bases, with 13 bases separating them. The CDR3 DNA follows: TGTGCCAGCAGCGAACGGAGGGGCCACTATGGCTACACCTTC. Translated: CASSERRGHYGYTF.

The V and J genes are TRBV4-1 and TRBJ1-1; D gene uncertain. V lost 0 bases, J lost 6 bases, and 8 bases lay in between. The CDR3 extends over 13 amino acids. Germline loops: CDR1 MGHRA, CDR2 YSYEKL. This CDR3 is CASSQDLGPEAFF. The CDR3 bases are TGCGCCAGCAGCCAAGATCTTGGGCCTGAAGCTTTCTTT.

The J gene is TRBJ1-3, the V gene TRBV19; D is undetermined. The CDR3 length is 16 residues. The germline gives CDR1 LNHDA, CDR2 SQIVND (reference sequence). V was clipped by 2 bases and J by 0 bases, with 11 bases between them. The CDR3 DNA sequence: TGTGCCAGTAGTATAAGGGCAGGCTTCTCTGGAAACACCATATATTTT. It yields the protein CASSIRAGFSGNTIYF.

This chain connects TRBV18 to TRBJ2-5; D not certain. The CDR3 contains 13 residues. CDR1 and CDR2 (germline): KGHSH, LQKENI. Trimming removed 3 bases from V and 3 bases from J, with 8 bases in between. CDR3 amino acids: CASSPYHEETQYF. DNA of the CDR3: TGTGCCAGCTCACCTTACCACGAAGAGACCCAGTACTTC.

V and J are TRBV4-2 and TRBJ2-5, with D perhaps being TRBD1 or TRBD2 (5 bases each). V gave up 4 bases and J gave up 5 bases, with 17 bases separating them. The CDR3 has 15 residues. Germline V gene lookup returns CDR1 LGHNA and CDR2 YNFKEQ. CDR3 in amino acids: CASSLLGTGGETQYF. The CDR3 bases are TGTGCCAGCAGCCTCCTTGGCACAGGCGGGGAGACCCAGTACTTC.

Of note for this clone: A junction end diverges from the germline sequence, so it may reflect a read error. The chain has TRBV19 and TRBJ1-1; D remains ambiguous. The CDR3 runs 15 residues. CDR1 is LNHDA and CDR2 is SQIVND in the germline V gene (reference sequence). Written as DNA, the CDR3 is TGTGCCAGTAGTCTAGAGGGTTATATAGGCACTGAAGCTTTCTTT. This sequence encodes CASSLEGYIGTEAFF.

CDR3 DNA sequence: TGTGCCAGCAGCCCACAGGGAAATTCACCCCTCCACTTT. Its protein product is CASSPQGNSPLHF. This rearrangement joins TRBV3-1 (or the pseudogene TRBV3-2) to TRBJ1-6, with a possible D match to TRBD1 (6 bases). The CDR3 is 13 amino acids. V was cut by 4 bases and J by 7 bases, with 8 bases left in between. CDR1 and CDR2 from the germline V gene are LGHDT and YNNKEL (reference sequence).

This chain connects TRBV7-8 to TRBJ2-3; 9 nucleotides agree with TRBD2. J gave up 0 bases and V 5 bases, and 6 bases lay outside the gene matches. The germline CDR1 and CDR2 sequences are SGHVS and FQNEAQ. CDR3 length: 16 residues. This CDR3 reads CASSAASGASTDTQYF. DNA of the CDR3: TGTGCCAGCAGCGCCGCTAGCGGGGCTAGCACAGATACGCAGTATTTT.

This chain uses TRBV7-8 with TRBJ2-2; D is unclear. In germline, CDR1 is SGHVS, CDR2 FQNEAQ. The V and J ends lost 1 base and 6 bases respectively, with 9 bases between them. There are 14 residues in the CDR3. The DNA for the CDR3 is TGTGCCAGCAGCTTAGGGCCCTTCGCCGGGGAGCTGTTTTTT. Protein product: CASSLGPFAGELFF.

Of note for this clone: The sample carries other DNA sequences with the same CDR3. The chain links TRBV5-4 to TRBJ2-7; D unresolved. CDR3 size: 12 residues. Between the trimmed V and J ends, which lost 0 bases and 3 bases, there was a span of 4 bases. Germline V gives CDR1 SGHNT, CDR2 YYREEE (reference sequence). This CDR3 reads CASSLDGYEQYF. The DNA for the CDR3 is TGTGCCAGCAGCTTGGATGGCTACGAGCAGTACTTC. The whole variable domain, remainder taken from reference TRBV5-4 and TRBJ2-7, is ETGVTQSPTHLIKTRGQQVTLRCSSQSGHNTVSWYQQALGQGPQFIFQYYREEENGRGNFPPRFSGLQFPNYSSELNVNALELDDSALYLCASSLDGYEQYFGPGTRLTVT.

This sequence joins TRBV6-1 and TRBJ1-6, with 8 positions matching TRBD1. Unmatched junction bases numbered 6, after V lost 1 base and J lost 19 bases. Germline CDR1 is MNHNS and CDR2 is SASEGT. This CDR3 contains 12 residues. The chain's CDR3 is CASSEGWDRSHF. The CDR3 nucleotides are TGTGCCAGCAGTGAAGGGTGGGACAGGTCGCACTTT.

J is TRBJ2-3 and V is TRBV7-9, with 7 bases identical to TRBD2. The CDR3 length is 15 residues. Germline V CDR1 and CDR2: SEHNR, FQNEAQ (reference sequence). Trimming cost V 1 base and J 3 bases; bases outside gene matches: 4. For the CDR3, the DNA is TGTGCCAGCAGCTTAGACAGGCGGGGGACAGATACGCAGTATTTT. Amino acid sequence: CASSLDRRGTDTQYF. Full variable domain (outside the CDR3, taken from reference TRBV7-9 and TRBJ2-3): DTGVSQNPRHKITKRGQNVTFRCDPISEHNRLYWYRQTLGQGPEFLTYFQNEAQLEKSRLLSDRFSAERPKGSFSTLEIQRTEQGDSAMYLCASSLDRRGTDTQYFGPGTRLTVL.

The rearrangement links TRBV4-1 to TRBJ2-7, with D possibly being TRBD2 (5 bases). V lost 2 bases and J lost 1, with 21 bases in between. CDR3 size: 18 residues. Per the germline V gene, CDR1 is MGHRA and CDR2 is YSYEKL. CDR3 nucleotides: TGCGCCAGCAGCCAATTTAAGGCTAGCATCGACGTTTCCTACGAGCAGTACTTC. It translates to CASSQFKASIDVSYEQYF.

The chain links TRBV9 to TRBJ1-3; maybe TRBD1 (5 bases). This CDR3 has 13 amino acids. Trimming left V 0 bases short and J 8 bases short, with 9 bases between. CDR1 SGDLS and CDR2 YYNGEE come from the germline V gene. The CDR3 sequence is CASSVAGEDTIYF. In DNA, the CDR3 is TGTGCCAGCAGCGTAGCGGGGGAGGACACCATATATTTT.

The V and J genes are TRBV10-3 and TRBJ2-7, with a tentative D call TRBD1 (7 bases). This CDR3 has 16 residues. V was shortened by 2 bases and J by 3 bases, with 17 bases between the two germline ends. The germline gives CDR1 ENHRY, CDR2 SYGVKD. CDR3 DNA sequence: TGTGCCATCAGTGAGGCGGGGACAGAACCTTACTACGAGCAGTACTTC. This sequence encodes CAISEAGTEPYYEQYF.

The V and J genes are TRBV10-3 and TRBJ2-7, with 9 bases identical to TRBD1. This CDR3 has 15 amino acids. Germline V gene lookup returns CDR1 ENHRY and CDR2 SYGVKD. Trimming took 4 bases from V and 5 from J; bases not matched to a gene: 9. As DNA, the CDR3 is TGTGCCATCAGTGCAGGTACGGACAGGGGCAACGAGCAGTACTTC. Its translation is CAISAGTDRGNEQYF.

J is TRBJ1-1 and V is TRBV15, with TRBD1 matching 8 bases. The CDR3 loop spans 15 amino acids. J lost 1 base, V lost 4 bases, and 5 bases had no gene match. CDR1 is LNHNV, CDR2 YYDKDF, per germline (reference sequence). DNA for the CDR3: TGTGCCACCAGCACCCCCGGGACAGGGAACACTGAAGCTTTCTTT. It translates to CATSTPGTGNTEAFF.